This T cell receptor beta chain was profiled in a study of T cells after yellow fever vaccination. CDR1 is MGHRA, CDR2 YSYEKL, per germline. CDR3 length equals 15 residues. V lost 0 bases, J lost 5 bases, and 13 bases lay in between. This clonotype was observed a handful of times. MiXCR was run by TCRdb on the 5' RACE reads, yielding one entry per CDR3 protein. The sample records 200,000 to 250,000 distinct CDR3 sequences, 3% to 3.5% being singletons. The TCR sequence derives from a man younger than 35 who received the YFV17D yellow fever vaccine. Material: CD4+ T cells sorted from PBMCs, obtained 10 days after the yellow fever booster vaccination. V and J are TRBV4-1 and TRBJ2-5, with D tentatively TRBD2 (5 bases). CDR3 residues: CASSQDPRGYETQYF. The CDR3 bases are TGCGCCAGCAGCCAAGATCCCCGCGGGTACGAGACCCAGTACTTC.